Following are 7 T cell receptor beta chains from one sample sequenced in a study of breast tumors, draining lymph nodes, adjacent tissues. In TCRdb, the multiplex PCR reads were re-called with MiXCR into one record per CDR3 protein. Of about 230,000 distinct CDR3 sequences listed, about 30% are singletons. The lymph nodes were axillary draining lymph nodes from breast cancer patients. The specimen was axillary lymph node tissue. The receptors stem from a female donor with breast cancer. Some clones in this sample may be carry-over from other donors' samples.

This clonotype came up many times. J is TRBJ2-7 and V is TRBV3-1; 10 bases map to TRBD2. From germline, CDR1 is LGHDT and CDR2 YNNKEL (reference sequence). With 0 bases clipped from V and 7 bases from J, the junction kept 6 bases outside the gene matches. The CDR3 contains 15 residues. CDR3 sequence reads: CASSQEPSGSWEQYF. CDR3 DNA sequence: TGTGCCAGCAGCCAAGAGCCTAGCGGGAGTTGGGAGCAGTACTTC.

This clonotype has ten or more counts. V and J are TRBV20-1 and TRBJ2-5, with D possibly TRBD1 on 6 matching bases. This CDR3 has 11 amino acids. Germline V CDR1 and CDR2: DFQATT, SNEGSKA (reference sequence). V was shortened by 5 bases and J by 4 bases, with 8 bases between the two germline ends. CDR3 DNA sequence: TGCAGTGCTCAGGGGACAGAGACCCAGTACTTC. This sequence encodes CSAQGTETQYF.

Comments on this clonotype: A clone one base away is much larger, so this may be a read error. The CDR3 here is CASSYSEQGLEIIQYF. In nucleotides, the CDR3 is TGTGCCAGCAGTTACTCGGAACAGGGGTTGGAAATCATTCAGTACTTC. The chain links TRBV10-3 to TRBJ2-4; TRBD1 matches at 7 bases. Germline CDR1 and CDR2: ENHRY and SYGVKD. CDR3 length equals 16 residues.

Concerning this clonotype itself: Since a much larger clone is just one base distant, this may be a read error. J is TRBJ2-3 and V is TRBV6-5; TRBD2 matches at 7 bases. The CDR3 sequence is 14 residues long. After removal of 8 bases from V and 3 bases from J, the junction contained 8 bases not matched to a gene. Germline V gene sequence: CDR1 MNHEY, CDR2 SVGAGI. This CDR3 is CASAVAGLTDTQYF. The CDR3 nucleotides are TGTGCCAGCGCCGTAGCGGGCTTAACAGATACGCAGTATTTT.

This sequence joins TRBV30 and TRBJ2-7; TRBD2 agrees at 8 bases. The germline CDR1 and CDR2 sequences are GTSNPN and SVGIG (reference sequence). This CDR3 is 10 amino acids long. Trimming cost V 6 bases and J 7 bases; bases outside gene matches: 2. The CDR3 nucleotides read TGTGCCTGTTTAGCGGGAGAGCAGTACTTC. It encodes CACLAGEQYF. The full variable domain, rest sourced from reference TRBV30 and TRBJ2-7, is SQTIHQWPATLVQPVGSPLSLECTVEGTSNPNLYWYRQAAGRGLQLLFYSVGIGQISSEVPQNLSASRPQDRQFILSSKKLLLSDSGFYLCACLAGEQYFGPGTRLTVT.

This clonotype was counted at least ten times. The chain couples TRBV13 to TRBJ2-1; D is unresolved. With 5 bases removed from V and 8 bases from J, the gap between germline ends came to 13 bases. This CDR3 is built from 13 residues. Germline CDR1 and CDR2: PRHDT and FYEKMQ (reference sequence). The CDR3 DNA follows: TGTGCCAGCAGCCAAAGGTTGGTGGATGAGCAGTTCTTC. This sequence encodes CASSQRLVDEQFF.

This clonotype was counted at least ten times. The chain is built from TRBV5-6 and TRBJ1-5; 7 bases line up with TRBD1. Germline V gene data show CDR1 as SGHDT and CDR2 as YYEEEE. The trim removed 3 bases at V and 0 bases at J, leaving 6 bases unmatched. CDR3 size: 16 residues. As DNA, the CDR3 is TGTGCCAGCAGCTGGAACAGGGGCGATAGCAATCAGCCCCAGCATTTT. Its translation: CASSWNRGDSNQPQHF.